A single T cell receptor beta chain is shown here with its context. Profiled with immunoSEQ multiplex PCR; TCRdb holds only in-frame clones, not every one. Among some 96,000 clones listed, just under 80% were seen once. The entry originates in a study of blood T cell repertoires in COVID-19. There are 18 residues in the CDR3. V lost 2 bases and J lost 3; bases outside the gene matches: 11. CDR1 and CDR2 (germline): SGHDT, YYEEEE. The sequenced sample consisted of peripheral blood. The chain joins TRBV5-6 to TRBJ2-3; 11 bases agree with TRBD1. The TCR originated in a man aged 65-85 years with active or convalescent COVID-19. The CDR3 DNA is TGTGCCAGCAGCTTAAGGCACAGGACAGGGGGCAGAACAGATACGCAGTATTTT. Its protein product is CASSLRHRTGGRTDTQYF.